Listed here are 9 T cell receptor beta chains from one sample, sequenced in a study of blood T cell repertoires in COVID-19. Here immunoSEQ multiplex PCR was the method, and the copy in TCRdb shows in-frame clones only, minus some. The table includes a few hundred thousand clones, 70% to 90% detected once. Sequencing used peripheral blood. Receptors were obtained from a woman aged 18-29 years who had recovered from COVID-19.

Note on this clone: The sample holds other DNA sequences that translate to the same CDR3. J is TRBJ1-4 and V is TRBV5-6; no clear D. Germline V gene lookup returns CDR1 SGHDT and CDR2 YYEEEE. This CDR3 is 14 amino acids long. Trimming cost V 0 bases and J 0 bases, with 3 bases left between them. CDR3 nucleotide sequence: TGTGCCAGCAGCTTGGTCGCAACTAATGAAAAACTGTTTTTT. As protein: CASSLVATNEKLFF.

This rearrangement joins TRBV12-5 to TRBJ2-1; 8 bases agree with TRBD2. The germline gives CDR1 LGHNT, CDR2 FRNRAP. V shed 2 bases and J 3 bases; nucleotides not matched to a gene: 9. This CDR3 is 17 amino acids long. DNA for the CDR3: TGTGCTAGTGGTTTGATGGAGACTAGCGAAAACTACAATGAGCAGTTCTTC. This gives the protein CASGLMETSENYNEQFF.

This clone was counted many times. The V call is TRBV4-1, the J call TRBJ2-7; TRBD2 might be the D (6 bases). Trimming cost V 1 base and J 6 bases, with 7 bases left between them. The V gene's germline CDR1 is MGHRA and CDR2 YSYEKL. The length of the CDR3 is 12 residues. This chain's CDR3 is CASSQGGTEQYF. CDR3 DNA: TGCGCCAGCAGCCAAGGCGGGACCGAGCAGTACTTC.

The chain employs TRBV4-3 and TRBJ2-2; maybe TRBD1 (6 bases). V was trimmed by 2 bases and J by 4 bases, leaving 11 bases between them. CDR1 is LGHNA, CDR2 YSLEER, per germline. This CDR3 region has 15 residues. CDR3 nucleotide sequence: TGCGCCAGCAGCCAAACGACAGGACCCACCGGGGAGCTGTTTTTT. Its protein is CASSQTTGPTGELFF.

The chain is built from TRBV19 and TRBJ2-1; D is perhaps TRBD2 (7 bases). Trimming left V 3 bases short and J 3 bases short, with 9 bases between. The CDR3 consists of 14 residues. Germline CDR1 is LNHDA and CDR2 is SQIVND (reference sequence). The CDR3 nucleotides read TGTGCCAGTAGTATGGGAGGGGGCTACAATGAGCAGTTCTTC. Encoded protein: CASSMGGGYNEQFF.

CDR3 nucleotides: TGCGCCAGCAGCTTTCCTAGCGGGAGGAGAGATACGCAGTATTTT. This translates into CASSFPSGRRDTQYF. V usage is TRBV5-1 and J usage is TRBJ2-3, with TRBD2 matching 11 bases. CDR1 is SGHRS, CDR2 YFSETQ, per germline. There are 15 residues in the CDR3. The V segment lost 2 bases and the J segment 5 bases; nucleotides outside the gene matches: 4. Based on the CDR3 plus reference TRBV5-1 and TRBJ2-3, the full variable domain is KAGVTQTPRYLIKTRGQQVTLSCSPISGHRSVSWYQQTPGQGLQFLFEYFSETQRNKGNFPGRFSGRQFSNSRSEMNVSTLELGDSALYLCASSFPSGRRDTQYFGPGTRLTVL.

This clone was seen a few times. The chain uses TRBV9 and TRBJ2-7; 15 bases are shared with TRBD2. Germline lookup yields CDR1 SGDLS and CDR2 YYNGEE. Trimming removed 3 bases from V and 5 bases from J; junction bases left unmatched: 6. The CDR3 is 16 residues long. DNA for the CDR3: TGTGCCAGCAGCGCGATAGGGACTAGCGGGAGGCACGAGCAGTACTTC. It translates to CASSAIGTSGRHEQYF.

The rearrangement joins TRBV7-2 to TRBJ2-7; 9 bases fit TRBD1. V lost 2 bases to trimming and J lost 4 bases; unmatched junction nucleotides: 9. The germline gives CDR1 SGHTA, CDR2 FQGNSA. This CDR3 comprises 16 residues. The CDR3 region is CASSLRGGDRAYEQYF. In DNA form, the CDR3 reads TGTGCCAGCAGCTTAAGAGGGGGGGACAGGGCGTACGAGCAGTACTTC.

This chain uses TRBV7-2 with TRBJ2-1; tentative D call: TRBD2 (6 bases). The ends were cut back, 5 bases at V and 4 bases at J, with 15 bases in the middle. The germline V gene has CDR1 SGHTA and CDR2 FQGNSA. CDR3 length: 15 residues. CDR3 coding DNA: TGTGCCAGCAGCCCCGTGACGGCGGGGTACAATGAGCAGTTCTTC. This translates into CASSPVTAGYNEQFF.